Listed below are T cell receptor beta chains from one sample, sequenced in a study of T cell repertoires in cytomegalovirus infection. TCRdb processed the reads anew with MiXCR; each CDR3 protein has one entry. The sample consists of approximately 83,000 distinct CDR3 sequences, roughly 25% of them appearing once. The antigens of these receptors remain unknown. Sequenced here: CD8+ T cells from cultured PBMCs, sampled from culture after CMV antigen stimulation. Receptor source: a human donor in good health (CMV status not recorded). Some clones in this sample may be carry-over from other donors' samples. Each CDR3 is given with its conserved first and last residue. The order of the fields is J gene, V gene, clone size, D gene, CDR3 DNA, CDR3 protein. D genes are given only for firm matches. Expanded clones are given a class, and other clones once, few, many or no size at all.

TRBJ2-6	TRBV12-5	NA	NA	TGTGCTAGTGGTTTGGATAATTGGGGGGCCAACGTCCTGACTTTC	CASGLDNWGANVLTF
TRBJ2-6	TRBV11-2	many	TRBD1	TGTGCCAGCAGCTTAGAAGAGCCGGGACAGGGCCCCTCTGGGGCCAACGTCCTGACTTTC	CASSLEEPGQGPSGANVLTF
TRBJ2-3	TRBV9	NA	TRBD2	TGTGCCAGCAGCCCCGGGACTAGCGGGGGGACAGATACGCAGTATTTT	CASSPGTSGGTDTQYF
TRBJ2-7	TRBV6-2/TRBV6-3	NA	TRBD1	TGTGCCAGTAAAGGGCAGGGGGCGGTCGAGCAGTACTTC	CASKGQGAVEQYF
TRBJ2-3	TRBV9	many	TRBD2	TGTGCCAGCAGCCCCGGGACTAGCGGGGGTAGCACAGATACGCAGTATTTT	CASSPGTSGGSTDTQYF
TRBJ1-3	TRBV5-4	few	NA	TGTGCCAGCAGCTTTGAGAGGTCCTCTGGAAACACCATATATTTT	CASSFERSSGNTIYF
TRBJ2-6	TRBV6-2/TRBV6-3	many	TRBD1	TGTGCCAGCAGTACGGGGACAGGGGGCGCCGGGGCCAACGTCCTGACTTTC	CASSTGTGGAGANVLTF
TRBJ2-7	TRBV20-1	many	TRBD1	TGCAGTGCTAGATGGGACAGGGACTACGAGCAGTACTTC	CSARWDRDYEQYF
TRBJ2-7	TRBV7-9	many	TRBD1	TGTGCCAGCAGCTTACCGACAGGGGGAAAAGAGCAGTACTTC	CASSLPTGGKEQYF
TRBJ2-2	TRBV5-1	many	NA	TGCGCCAGCAGCGACACCGGGGAGCTGTTTTTT	CASSDTGELFF
TRBJ2-1	TRBV7-9	many	NA	TGTGCCAGCAGCCTCCTAAGGGGGCCGGGGGGGGACTACAATGAGCAGTTCTTC	CASSLLRGPGGDYNEQFF
TRBJ2-1	TRBV7-9	NA	NA	TGTGCCAGCAGCTTAAGTGTACGGACAGAAAGTTCCAATGAGCAGTTCTTC	CASSLSVRTESSNEQFF
TRBJ2-7	TRBV29-1	NA	NA	TGCAGCGTTGAAGACAGGGACTACGAGCAGTACTTC	CSVEDRDYEQYF
TRBJ1-4	TRBV25-1	many	NA	TGTGCCAGCAGTGACACTTCGGGCAGGACCACTAATGAAAAACTGTTTTTT	CASSDTSGRTTNEKLFF
TRBJ1-1	TRBV4-1	many	TRBD1	TGCGCCAGCAGCCTTGCCTTCACCGGGACAGGGCCCACTGAAGCTTTCTTT	CASSLAFTGTGPTEAFF
TRBJ1-1	TRBV19	few	NA	TGTGCCAGTAGTCCCGCGAGGGCTGGCACTGAAGCTTTCTTT	CASSPARAGTEAFF
TRBJ2-7	TRBV19	NA	NA	TGTGCCAGTAGTACTGGGGCCGCCTCCTACGAGCAGTACTTC	CASSTGAASYEQYF
TRBJ1-5	TRBV7-8	many	NA	TGTGCCAGCAGCTTCGGACAAGGGGAACATAGCAATCAGCCCCAGCATTTT	CASSFGQGEHSNQPQHF
TRBJ2-7	TRBV7-9	few	NA	TGTGCCAGCAGCCCCCCCGGGGGCTACGAGCAGTACTTC	CASSPPGGYEQYF
TRBJ1-5	TRBV19	NA	TRBD1	TGTGCCAGTAGTTGGGACAGGCGAGGGGATCAGCCCCAGCATTTT	CASSWDRRGDQPQHF
TRBJ1-1	TRBV9	NA	TRBD1	TGTGCCAGCAGCGTGGGACAGGGGAACACTGAAGCTTTCTTT	CASSVGQGNTEAFF
TRBJ2-4	TRBV27	few	NA	TGTGCCAGCAGTTTAACCGGGGATGGCAAAAACATTCAGTACTTC	CASSLTGDGKNIQYF
TRBJ2-1	TRBV24-1	NA	NA	TGTGCCACCAGTGACGGCGGGGGCCTCAATGAGCAGTTCTTC	CATSDGGGLNEQFF
TRBJ1-1	TRBV9	many	TRBD1	TGTGCCAGCAGCGAGGGGGCAACTGAAGCTTTCTTT	CASSEGATEAFF
TRBJ2-1	TRBV27	NA	TRBD2	TGTGCCAGCAGTTTATCGGGACTAGTTACAAATGAGCAGTTCTTC	CASSLSGLVTNEQFF
TRBJ2-1	TRBV25-1	NA	NA	TGTGCCAGCAGCCCCCAGGGTTATAGCAATGAGCAGTTCTTC	CASSPQGYSNEQFF
TRBJ2-7	TRBV19	NA	TRBD1	TGTGCCAGTAGCCTCCAGGGGGAATACTACGAGCAGTACTTC	CASSLQGEYYEQYF
TRBJ2-7	TRBV4-2	few	TRBD1	TGTGCCAGCAGCCAGCCTGGACAGGGGAACGAGCAGTACTTC	CASSQPGQGNEQYF
TRBJ1-1	TRBV5-4	NA	TRBD1	TGTGCCAGCAGCCTACCGGGACAGGGGGCGGACACTGAAGCTTTCTTT	CASSLPGQGADTEAFF
TRBJ2-6	TRBV27	NA	NA	TGTGCCAGCAGTCAAGTACTACTTTCTGGGGCCAACGTCCTGACTTTC	CASSQVLLSGANVLTF
TRBJ2-7	TRBV4-1	many	TRBD1	TGCGCCAGCAGCCTGAGCTCGGACAGGGCCACTTACGAGCAGTACTTC	CASSLSSDRATYEQYF
TRBJ2-1	TRBV7-8	many	TRBD2	TGTGCCAGCAGCTCTCTAGCGGCTGAGGTCTTC	CASSSLAAEVF
TRBJ2-3	TRBV9	NA	TRBD2	TGTGCCAGCAGCGAGAGGATTGAGCCGGGACTAGCGGGAGACCCTAGCACAGATACGCAGTATTTT	CASSERIEPGLAGDPSTDTQYF
TRBJ2-1	TRBV15	NA	NA	TGTGCCACCAGCAGCGGGCGAACTAATGAGCAGTTCTTC	CATSSGRTNEQFF
TRBJ1-4	TRBV4-3	NA	NA	TGCGCCAGCAGCGAACGACGGGGGATGGATCAAAAACTGTTTTTT	CASSERRGMDQKLFF
TRBJ1-2	TRBV7-9	few	NA	TGTGCCAGCAGCCTCGGACAGTCCGAGTACGAGTATGGCTACACCTTC	CASSLGQSEYEYGYTF
TRBJ1-4	TRBV12-5	few	TRBD1	TGTGCTAGTGGCGACCAGGGGGCGGAAGAAAAACTGTTTTTT	CASGDQGAEEKLFF
TRBJ2-5	TRBV25-1	NA	TRBD1	TGTGCCAGCAGTGTTGGGACAGGGGAGGAGACCCAGTACTTC	CASSVGTGEETQYF
TRBJ1-4	TRBV30	few	NA	TGTGCCTGGAGTGTACGCTTGGAGGGGGGTGAAAAACTGTTTTTT	CAWSVRLEGGEKLFF
TRBJ2-1	TRBV4-3	few	NA	TGCGCCAGCAGCCAAGCTACAGGGAGATATGAGCAGTTCTTC	CASSQATGRYEQFF
TRBJ2-1	TRBV7-9	few	TRBD2	TGTGCCAGCAGTTCAACAAGGACTAGCGCAAACAATGAGCAGTTCTTC	CASSSTRTSANNEQFF
TRBJ1-5	TRBV9	few	NA	TGTGCCAGCAGCGTAGGCCCCACTAGCAATCAGCCCCAGCATTTT	CASSVGPTSNQPQHF
TRBJ2-7	TRBV18	NA	NA	TGTGCCAGCTCACCACCGACAGGCCCCTACGAGCAGTACTTC	CASSPPTGPYEQYF